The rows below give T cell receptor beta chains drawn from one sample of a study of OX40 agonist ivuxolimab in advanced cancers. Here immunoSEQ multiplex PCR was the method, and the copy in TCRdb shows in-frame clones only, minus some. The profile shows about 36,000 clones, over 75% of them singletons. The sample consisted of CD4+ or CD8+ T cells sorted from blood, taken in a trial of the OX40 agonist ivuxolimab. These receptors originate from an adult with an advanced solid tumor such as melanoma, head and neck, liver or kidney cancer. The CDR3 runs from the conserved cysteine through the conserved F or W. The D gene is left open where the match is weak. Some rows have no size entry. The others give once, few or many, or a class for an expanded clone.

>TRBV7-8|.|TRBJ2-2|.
CASSLERVAGELFF
TGTGCCAGCAGCTTAGAGAGGGTGGCCGGGGAGCTGTTTTTT
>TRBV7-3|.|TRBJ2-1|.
CASSRYLGAGEQFF
TGTGCCAGCAGCCGATACCTAGGGGCCGGGGAGCAGTTCTTC
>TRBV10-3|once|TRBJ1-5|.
CAIGGDQPQHF
TGTGCCATCGGAGGGGACCAGCCCCAGCATTTT
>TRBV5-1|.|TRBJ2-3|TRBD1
CASSLEGGSDTQYF
TGCGCCAGCAGCTTGGAAGGGGGCTCAGATACGCAGTATTTT
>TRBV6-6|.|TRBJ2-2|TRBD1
CASSGTGANTGELFF
TGTGCCAGCAGCGGGACAGGGGCCAACACCGGGGAGCTGTTTTTT
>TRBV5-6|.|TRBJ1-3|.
CASSSTPGQPSYSGNTIYF
TGTGCCAGCAGCTCAACTCCAGGACAGCCCTCTTACTCTGGAAACACCATATATTTT
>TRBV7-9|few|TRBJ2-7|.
CASSSRDGLNYEQYF
TGTGCCAGCAGCTCCCGGGACGGGCTGAATTACGAGCAGTACTTC
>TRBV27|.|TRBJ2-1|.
CASSLSAPEASYNEQFF
TGTGCCAGCAGTTTATCGGCACCCGAGGCCTCCTACAATGAGCAGTTCTTC
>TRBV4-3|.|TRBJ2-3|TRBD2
CASSHRLADSTDTQYF
TGCGCCAGCAGCCACAGACTAGCGGACTCCACAGATACGCAGTATTTT
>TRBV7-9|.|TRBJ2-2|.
CASSSPRGSRNTGELFF
TGTGCCAGCAGCTCCCCCCGGGGGAGTCGGAACACCGGGGAGCTGTTTTTT
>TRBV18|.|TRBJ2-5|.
CASSPPREETQYF
TGTGCCAGCTCACCACCCAGGGAAGAGACCCAGTACTTC
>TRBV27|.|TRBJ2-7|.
CASSLYGGLTRYEQYF
TGTGCCAGCAGTTTATATGGCGGTCTCACTCGCTACGAGCAGTACTTC
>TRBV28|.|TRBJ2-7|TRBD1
CASSPQTGGIDEQYF
TGTGCCAGCAGCCCCCAGACAGGGGGAATTGACGAGCAGTACTTC
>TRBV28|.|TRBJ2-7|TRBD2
CASSLPGGTYEQYF
TGTGCCAGCAGTTTACCGGGAGGGACCTACGAGCAGTACTTC
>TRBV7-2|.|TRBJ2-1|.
CASSYRNYNEQFF
TGTGCCAGCAGCTATCGGAATTACAATGAGCAGTTCTTC
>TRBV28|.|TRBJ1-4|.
CASSRSIGNEKLFF
TGTGCCAGCAGTCGAAGCATAGGGAATGAAAAACTGTTTTTT
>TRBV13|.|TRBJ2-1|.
CASSLLRDLPYNEQFF
TGTGCCAGCAGCTTGCTGCGGGACCTCCCCTACAATGAGCAGTTCTTC
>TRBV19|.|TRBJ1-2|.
CASSIVIGDRLQSCFGYGYTF
TGTGCCAGTAGTATAGTCATAGGGGACCGCTTACAGTCTTGTTTCGGGTATGGCTACACCTTC
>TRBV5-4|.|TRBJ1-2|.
CASSLAPGVSYGYTF
TGTGCCAGCAGCTTGGCCCCAGGGGTATCATATGGCTACACCTTC
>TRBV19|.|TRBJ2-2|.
CASSISGTGELFF
TGTGCCAGTAGTATCTCTGGGACCGGGGAGCTGTTTTTT
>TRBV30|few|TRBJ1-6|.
CAWSQGTGNSPLHF
TGTGCCTGGAGTCAAGGGACCGGGAATTCACCCCTCCACTTT